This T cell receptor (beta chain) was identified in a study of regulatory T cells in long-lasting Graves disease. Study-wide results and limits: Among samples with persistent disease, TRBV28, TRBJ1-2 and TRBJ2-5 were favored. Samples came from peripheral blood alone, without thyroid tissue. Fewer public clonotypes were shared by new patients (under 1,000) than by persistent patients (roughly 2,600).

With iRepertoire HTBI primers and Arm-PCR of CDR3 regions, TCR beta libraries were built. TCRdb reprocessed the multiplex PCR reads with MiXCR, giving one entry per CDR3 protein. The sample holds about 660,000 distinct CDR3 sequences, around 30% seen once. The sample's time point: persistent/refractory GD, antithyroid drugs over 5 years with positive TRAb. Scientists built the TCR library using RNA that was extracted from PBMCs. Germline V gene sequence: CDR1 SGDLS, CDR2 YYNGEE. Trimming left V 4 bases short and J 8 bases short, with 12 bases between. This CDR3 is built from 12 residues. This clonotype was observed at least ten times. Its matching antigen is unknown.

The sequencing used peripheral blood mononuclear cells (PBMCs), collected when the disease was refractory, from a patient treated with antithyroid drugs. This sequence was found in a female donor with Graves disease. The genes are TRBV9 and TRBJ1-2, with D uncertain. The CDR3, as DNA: TGTGCCAGCAGCTCCCGACAAGAGGGCTACACCTTC. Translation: CASSSRQEGYTF. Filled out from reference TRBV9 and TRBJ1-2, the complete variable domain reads DSGVTQTPKHLITATGQRVTLRCSPRSGDLSVYWYQQSLDQGLQFLIQYYNGEERAKGNILERFSAQQFPDLHSELNLSSLELGDSALYFCASSSRQEGYTFGSGTRLTVV.